This TCR beta chain is from a study of Ad26.COV2.S vaccination and SARS-CoV-2 variants listed by TCRdb under 2021. As for the study more broadly: Donors in the vaccine arm were drawn from COV1001, a phase I-IIa trial of Ad26.COV2.S in healthy adults that was multicentre, randomized, double-blind and placebo-controlled. Ad26.COV2.S was administered intramuscularly at 5 x 10^10 or 1 x 10^11 viral particles, either as a single shot or as two shots given 56 days apart. TCRbeta repertoire sequencing was used to assess the specificity and breadth of SARS-CoV-2-reactive T cell receptors after Ad26.COV2.S vaccination. The TCR-sequenced set comprised around 32 samples: around 20 Ad26.COV2.S vaccine recipients, 5 placebo recipients and 8 SARS-CoV-2 convalescent individuals. Participants in the trial were split at random into five groups of five each, receiving low-dose or high-dose Ad26.COV2.S once or twice, or else placebo on both occasions. Investigators remained blinded to trial group allocation during experiments and outcome assessment.

TCRbeta CDR3 regions were sequenced with the immunoSEQ Assay. After extraction, genomic DNA underwent amplification by bias-controlled multiplex PCR, followed by high-throughput sequencing. In the source study's methods: To quantify the absolute abundance of every unique TCRbeta CDR3 region, sequences were collapsed and filtered. T cell fraction was estimated by normalizing TCRbeta template counts to usable DNA, with usable DNA measured through amplification of reference genes found in all nucleated cells. Repertoire TCRs were annotated as SARS-CoV-2-specific when V gene, CDR3 amino acid sequence and J gene were exactly matched to a known reactive TCR set. The reference SARS-CoV-2 TCR set was derived from MIRA and filtered for enrichment in COVID-19-positive ImmuneCODE repertoires, a step that removed public or cross-reactive TCRs. Using the MIRA antigens, annotated TCRs were further analysed by specific ORF or by position within an ORF. Depth was the summed frequency of annotated unique rearrangements, while breadth was defined as annotated unique rearrangements over total unique productive rearrangements. Two-sided Wilcoxon rank-sum tests were used to compare TCR breadth between groups. Sourced from immuneACCESS, this table was stored by TCRdb with only in-frame sequences that have V and J called. A share of the clones is absent; for the studies checked, an unresolved V gene accounts for under half, and the remainder has no known explanation. D and trimming come from the DNA, and the V and J calls and clone size come from that table. This sample lists about 440,000 clones; 90% were detected once. The top ten constitute roughly 3.9% of the sample.

General findings and caveats noted by the study authors: After vaccination, spike-specific CD8+ and CD4+ T cell responses were reported to show substantial breadth. Vaccine and placebo recipients had comparable non-spike TCR breadth, which fits with the vaccine containing only spike. Spike-specific TCR breadth was higher in Ad26.COV2.S recipients than in placebo recipients (P = 0.0014). The study was not powered to compare responses between vaccine doses or regimens. It was noted by the authors that total T cell responses may have been underestimated by the TCR breadth and depth analyses.

To note about this clone: Its antigen remains unidentified. The sample holds no much larger clone one base away, and base qualities are not on file.

The treatment or condition label, as the study defines it: roughly 20 received Ad26.COV2.S at low or high dose, single or two shots; about 5 received placebo; per-sample allocation not given. For vaccine and placebo recipients, the sequenced repertoires came from samples collected on day 63 after the first injection. In Cohort 1b, 20 to 25 adults aged 18-55 years were enrolled at a single site in Boston, USA, between 29 July and 7 August 2020. Ad26.COV2.S was a replication-incompetent adenovirus type 26 vector that expressed a prefusion-stabilized SARS-CoV-2 spike protein derived from the original Wuhan strain. The CDR3 has 17 amino acids, counting the end cysteine and phenylalanine. The sequence is cut down to CDR3 DNA, 51 bases in frame from base 1. For CDR1 and CDR2, the germline V gene lists SGHDT and YYEEEE. V trim: 2 bases; J trim: 1 base; unmatched bases: 10.

Material: peripheral blood, obtained in a trial of Ad26.COV2.S vaccine versus placebo. This receptor was obtained from a person aged 18-65 years who received the Ad26.COV2.S COVID-19 vaccine or a placebo. The sequence joins TRBV5-6 to TRBJ2-5, with 8 central nucleotides matching TRBD1. In nucleotide form, the sequence is TGTGCCAGCAGCTTCGATTATTCGGACAGGGTCCAAGAGACCCAGTACTTC. Its translation reads: CASSFDYSDRVQETQYF.